The present entry profiles one T cell receptor beta chain with its context. Its matching antigen is unknown. The data were taken from a study of T cell responses to AZD1222 COVID-19 vaccine. The study, taken as a whole, reports: Clonal diversity was possibly underestimated, and white British individuals and females predominated among donors. Spike was spanned by vaccine-associated CD4 TCRs, with dominance at 160-218 and 743-854. Nearly half of spike-specific TCRs reportedly target unmutated variant regions.

CDR3 length: 16 residues. Germline lookup yields CDR1 LGHNA and CDR2 YNFKEQ. The V and J ends lost 3 bases and 6 bases respectively, with 18 bases between them. Sequencing was performed with immunoSEQ multiplex PCR; in TCRdb, only in-frame clones are kept and a portion is missing. The table has about 110,000 clones, about 88% seen once. The V and J genes are TRBV4-2 and TRBJ2-1; possible D gene TRBD1, 7 bases. The sequence derives from an adult in good health. This material consisted of peripheral blood, taken on day 0 of AZD1222 vaccination. The CDR3 here is CASSHIGGDRVNEQFF. The DNA for the CDR3 is TGTGCCAGCAGCCACATAGGAGGGGACAGAGTCAATGAGCAGTTCTTC.